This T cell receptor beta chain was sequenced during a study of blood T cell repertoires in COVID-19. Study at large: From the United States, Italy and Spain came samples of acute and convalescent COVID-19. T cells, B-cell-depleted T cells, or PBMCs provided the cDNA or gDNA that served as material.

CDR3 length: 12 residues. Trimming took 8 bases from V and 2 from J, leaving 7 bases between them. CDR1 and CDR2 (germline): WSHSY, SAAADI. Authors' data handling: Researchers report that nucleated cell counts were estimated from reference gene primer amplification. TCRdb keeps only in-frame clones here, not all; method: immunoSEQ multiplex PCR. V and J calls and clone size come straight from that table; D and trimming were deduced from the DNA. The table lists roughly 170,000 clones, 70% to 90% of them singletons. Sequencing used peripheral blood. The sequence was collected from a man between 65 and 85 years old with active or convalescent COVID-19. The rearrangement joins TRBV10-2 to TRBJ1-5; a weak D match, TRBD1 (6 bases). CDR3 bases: TGCGCCAGCTGGACAGGCAATCAGCCCCAGCATTTT. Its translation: CASWTGNQPQHF.